This T cell receptor (beta chain) appears in the sequencing data of a study of shared clonotypes between healthy human individuals. Naive CD8 cells lacked CD45RO, underwent positive selection for CCR7 and left out terminally differentiated effector memory CD45RA+ cells. J was trimmed by 1 base and V by 8 bases; bases with no gene match: 10. In germline, CDR1 is MNHEY, CDR2 SMNVEV (reference sequence). There are 15 residues in the CDR3. Sequencing used immunoSEQ multiplex PCR; TCRdb keeps in-frame clones, though not all of them. The table includes about 2 million clones, approximately 95% detected once. On this clone: The antigen remains undetermined.

General study findings and limits: Sampling covered blood only; tissue repertoires likely differ.

The sequence was collected from a man aged 18 to 30 in good health. Material: naive CD8+ T cells sorted from blood. The chain has TRBV27 and TRBJ2-5; the match to TRBD2 covers 7 bases. CDR3 bases: TGTGCCAGCCTTCGGGCTAGCGGAGTCCAAGAGACCCAGTACTTC. It encodes CASLRASGVQETQYF.